The 21 T cell receptor beta chains in this list originate from one sample, sequenced in a study of blood T cell repertoires in COVID-19. Sequencing used immunoSEQ multiplex PCR; TCRdb keeps in-frame clones, though not all of them. The table shows some 250,000 clones, with approximately 86% occurring only once. Sequenced: peripheral blood. These receptors originate from a woman aged 25 to 39 with acute or convalescent COVID-19.

This clone was observed a single time. The gene calls are TRBV15 and TRBJ1-6; D is undetermined. This CDR3 is built from 15 residues. The germline V and J ends were trimmed by 0 bases and 9 bases, with 12 bases remaining between them. Germline values: CDR1 LNHNV, CDR2 YYDKDF (reference sequence). The CDR3 is CATSRDFSVSSPLHF. The CDR3 DNA is TGTGCCACCAGCAGAGATTTCTCCGTATCTTCACCCCTCCACTTT. Combining the CDR3 with reference TRBV15 and TRBJ1-6 gives the whole variable domain DAMVIQNPRYQVTQFGKPVTLSCSQTLNHNVMYWYQQKSSQAPKLLFHYYDKDFNNEADTPDNFQSRRPNTSFCFLDIRSPGLGDTAMYLCATSRDFSVSSPLHFGNGTRLTVT.

The V call is TRBV7-2, the J call TRBJ2-7; the match to TRBD2 covers 13 bases. This CDR3 has 17 amino acids. Germline V gives CDR1 SGHTA, CDR2 FQGNSA. J was trimmed by 4 bases and V by 7 bases; bases with no gene match: 13. DNA of the CDR3: TGTGCCAGCACCGTACTAGCGGGAGGGGAGATATGGTACGAGCAGTACTTC. Its translation: CASTVLAGGEIWYEQYF.

The chain carries TRBV24-1 and TRBJ1-2; TRBD1 might be the D (6 bases). The CDR3 runs 14 residues. Germline CDR1 reads KGHDR; CDR2 reads SFDVKD. The V end lost 5 bases, the J end lost 0 bases, and 9 bases lay between the germline ends. CDR3 residues: CATSAGTTNYGYTF. DNA for the CDR3: TGTGCCACCAGTGCCGGGACAACTAACTATGGCTACACCTTC.

The chain joins TRBV24-1 to TRBJ2-1; perhaps TRBD2 as D (6 bases). The ends were cut back, 9 bases at V and 0 bases at J, with 11 bases in the middle. This CDR3 contains 14 residues. Germline lookup yields CDR1 KGHDR and CDR2 SFDVKD. The CDR3 DNA reads TGTGCCACCGAAAACGGGGGCTCCTACAATGAGCAGTTCTTC. It translates to CATENGGSYNEQFF.

V usage is TRBV4-2 and J usage is TRBJ2-5; tentatively, D is TRBD2 (6 bases). Per the germline V gene, CDR1 is LGHNA and CDR2 is YNFKEQ. The CDR3 runs 15 residues. V gave up 3 bases and J gave up 0 bases, with 11 bases separating them. CDR3 loop: CASSHDSGDQETQYF. DNA of the CDR3: TGTGCCAGCAGCCATGATAGCGGTGACCAAGAGACCCAGTACTTC.

The V gene is TRBV10-2, the J gene TRBJ2-2; 9 bases line up with TRBD2. The CDR3 has 20 amino acids. The germline V gene encodes CDR1 WSHSY and CDR2 SAAADI. The V segment lost 0 bases and the J segment 1 base; nucleotides outside the gene matches: 12. The CDR3 region has the DNA TGCGCCAGCAGTGAGTCAGAGACTAGCGGCCCCTACCTGAACACCGGGGAGCTGTTTTTT. This codes for CASSESETSGPYLNTGELFF.

This clone appeared once. This chain links TRBV10-3 with TRBJ2-3; TRBD2 aligns across 9 bases. CDR3 length: 14 amino acids. Germline-derived CDR1 and CDR2 are ENHRY and SYGVKD. Trimming took 10 bases from V and 2 from J; bases not matched to a gene: 7. CDR3 loop: CATREGGPTDTQYF. DNA of the CDR3: TGTGCCACGCGGGAGGGAGGGCCCACAGATACGCAGTATTTT.

V and J are TRBV7-2 and TRBJ2-1; 10 positions match TRBD2. The V and J ends lost 4 bases and 0 bases, in that order; junction bases with no gene match: 6. The CDR3 spans 17 residues. Per germline, CDR1 SGHTA and CDR2 FQGNSA. The CDR3 sequence: CASSSPPSGSSYNEQFF. The CDR3, as DNA: TGTGCCAGCAGCTCCCCCCCTAGCGGGAGCTCCTACAATGAGCAGTTCTTC.

The chain recombines TRBV10-3 with TRBJ2-3, with 14 nucleotides matching TRBD2. This CDR3 has 15 amino acids. Germline loops: CDR1 ENHRY, CDR2 SYGVKD. V trimming: 6 bases; J trimming: 4 bases; junction bases outside the gene matches: 3. CDR3 DNA: TGTGCCATCAGGACTAGCGGGAGGGCCTCAGATACGCAGTATTTT. Its translation is CAIRTSGRASDTQYF.

The chain is built from TRBV29-1 and TRBJ1-5; no reliable D call. The ends were cut back, 5 bases at V and 6 bases at J, with 14 bases in the middle. Germline V lookup: CDR1 SQVTM, CDR2 ANQGSEA. The CDR3 is 13 residues long. As DNA, the CDR3 is TGCAGCGTTTCTGTCGCGCCGGGTCAGCCCCAGCATTTT. This codes for CSVSVAPGQPQHF.

The chain employs TRBV19 and TRBJ2-7, with D perhaps TRBD1 (6 bases). The germline CDR1 and CDR2 sequences are LNHDA and SQIVND (reference sequence). V lost 3 bases, J lost 3 bases, and 15 bases lay in between. This CDR3 has 15 amino acids. The CDR3 DNA is TGTGCCAGTAGTATGTCACAGGGTGGCGTCTACGAGCAGTACTTC. This codes for CASSMSQGGVYEQYF.

The chain carries TRBV10-1 and TRBJ2-1, with TRBD2 matching 14 bases. The CDR3 totals 17 residues. The trim removed 2 bases at V and 8 bases at J, leaving 8 bases unmatched. The germline CDR1 and CDR2 sequences are WNHNN and SYGVQD (reference sequence). The CDR3 sequence: CASSERTSGRTWDEQFF. The CDR3 DNA follows: TGCGCCAGCAGTGAGAGGACTAGCGGGAGGACTTGGGATGAGCAGTTCTTC.

The CDR3 DNA is TGTGCCAGCAGTCTACAGGGCTCTCGCTCCTATAATTCACCCCTCCACTTT. Translation: CASSLQGSRSYNSPLHF. The chain couples TRBV25-1 to TRBJ1-6; perhaps TRBD1 as D (6 bases). The CDR3 is 17 amino acids. The germline V gene has CDR1 MGHDK and CDR2 SYGVNS. Trimming pared 5 bases from V and 0 bases from J, leaving 14 bases between.

This rearrangement joins TRBV5-6 to TRBJ1-4; D is uncertain. CDR1 and CDR2 (germline): SGHDT, YYEEEE. The CDR3 sequence is 15 residues long. The V gene lost 0 bases and the J gene lost 5 bases, with 11 bases spanning the gap. CDR3 bases: TGTGCCAGCAGCTTGGTGCGGACTATAAATGAAAAACTGTTTTTT. Protein product: CASSLVRTINEKLFF.

This clone was found once. This chain uses TRBV5-1 with TRBJ1-4, with a weak D call TRBD1 (6 bases). The CDR3 contains 14 residues. The V end was cut by 1 base, the J end by 7 bases, with 11 bases between. Germline V gene sequence: CDR1 SGHRS, CDR2 YFSETQ. CDR3 sequence reads: CASSLTGPGEKLFF. The CDR3 nucleotides read TGCGCCAGCAGCTTGACAGGGCCGGGTGAAAAACTGTTTTTT.

The rearrangement links TRBV3-1 (or the pseudogene TRBV3-2) to TRBJ2-2; TRBD2 matches 14 bases. Unmatched junction bases numbered 13, after V lost 0 bases and J lost 4 bases. Germline values: CDR1 LGHDT, CDR2 YNNKEL (reference sequence). The CDR3 runs 21 residues. Here the CDR3 DNA reads TGTGCCAGCAGCCAAGATCCAACCCGACTAGCGGGAGGGCCCGGCACCGGGGAGCTGTTTTTT. It codes for CASSQDPTRLAGGPGTGELFF.

The chain has TRBV7-2 and TRBJ1-2, with D possibly TRBD1 on 5 matching bases. Between the trimmed V and J ends, which lost 4 bases and 8 bases, there was a span of 14 bases. Per germline, CDR1 SGHTA and CDR2 FQGNSA. CDR3 length equals 13 residues. CDR3 DNA sequence: TGTGCCAGCAGCTCCTCGGCGCAGGGAGGCTACACCTTC. Translation gives CASSSSAQGGYTF.

The chain recombines TRBV6-5 with TRBJ2-4; the D gene is possibly TRBD2 (5 bases). Per the germline V gene, CDR1 is MNHEY and CDR2 is SVGAGI. The V end lost 5 bases, the J end lost 0 bases, and 11 bases lay between the germline ends. The CDR3 has 15 amino acids. CDR3 DNA: TGTGCCAGCAGTAACAAAGGACTAGCCAAAAACATTCAGTACTTC. This encodes CASSNKGLAKNIQYF.

This clone occurred once. The chain has TRBV19 and TRBJ2-7, with D tentatively TRBD1 (6 bases). Per germline, CDR1 LNHDA and CDR2 SQIVND (reference sequence). The V and J ends lost 1 base and 3 bases respectively, with 10 bases between them. There are 14 residues in the CDR3. CDR3 region: CASSIVIGGYEQYF. The CDR3 DNA reads as TGTGCCAGTAGTATAGTTATAGGGGGCTACGAGCAGTACTTC.

The chain links TRBV5-1 to TRBJ1-2; possible D gene TRBD1, 6 bases. This CDR3 region has 14 residues. Per germline, CDR1 SGHRS and CDR2 YFSETQ. The ends were cut back, 4 bases at V and 2 bases at J, with 12 bases in the middle. CDR3 sequence: CASSTLQGNYGYTF. CDR3 bases: TGCGCCAGCAGCACTCTACAGGGCAACTATGGCTACACCTTC.

This clone has just one count. J is TRBJ1-4 and V is TRBV25-1, with D possibly being TRBD1 (5 bases). Looked up from germline, CDR1 is MGHDK and CDR2 is SYGVNS. V lost 2 bases, J lost 8 bases, and 18 bases lay in between. CDR3 length: 16 amino acids. CDR3 sequence (DNA): TGTGCCAGCAGTGAAGGTTCTGGGGGGATTGGGGAAAAACTGTTTTTT. This codes for CASSEGSGGIGEKLFF.